This entry concerns a single TCR beta chain. No antigen is known for it. The ends were cut back, 0 bases at V and 7 bases at J, with 16 bases in the middle. Germline CDR1 and CDR2: MNHEY and SVGEGT. The CDR3 runs 16 residues. As for treatment: approximately 18 received Ad26.COV2.S at low or high dose, single or two shots; 5 received placebo; per-sample allocation not given. The samples were gathered on day 63 after the first injection of vaccine or placebo. This entry is derived from a study of Ad26.COV2.S vaccination and SARS-CoV-2 variants. General study findings and limits: The study found higher spike-specific TCR breadth in vaccine than placebo recipients.

The method was immunoSEQ multiplex PCR; TCRdb's version includes in-frame clones alone and lacks a portion of them. The sample includes some 250,000 clones, 85% to 90% of them seen just once. The specimen comprised peripheral blood, sampled in a trial of Ad26.COV2.S vaccine versus placebo. The receptor was isolated from a person between 18 and 59 years old who received the Ad26.COV2.S COVID-19 vaccine or a placebo. The chain combines TRBV6-2 or TRBV6-3 with TRBJ1-5, with a tentative D call TRBD1 (5 bases). In nucleotides, the CDR3 is TGTGCCAGCAGTTACTCTTTCGGGGGAAAGGTGCAGCCCCAGCATTTT. This codes for CASSYSFGGKVQPQHF.